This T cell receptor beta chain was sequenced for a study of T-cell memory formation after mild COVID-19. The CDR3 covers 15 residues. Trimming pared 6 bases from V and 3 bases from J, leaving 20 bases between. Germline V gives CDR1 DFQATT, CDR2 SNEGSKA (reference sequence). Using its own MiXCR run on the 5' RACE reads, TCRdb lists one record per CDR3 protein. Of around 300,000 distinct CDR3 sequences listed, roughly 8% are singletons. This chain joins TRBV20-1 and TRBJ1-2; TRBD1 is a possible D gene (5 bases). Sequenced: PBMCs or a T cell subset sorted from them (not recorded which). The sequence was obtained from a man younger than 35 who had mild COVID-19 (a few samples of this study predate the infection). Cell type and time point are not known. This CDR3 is CSAGGMAQGDYGYTF. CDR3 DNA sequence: TGCAGTGCCGGTGGGATGGCCCAAGGGGACTATGGCTACACCTTC.